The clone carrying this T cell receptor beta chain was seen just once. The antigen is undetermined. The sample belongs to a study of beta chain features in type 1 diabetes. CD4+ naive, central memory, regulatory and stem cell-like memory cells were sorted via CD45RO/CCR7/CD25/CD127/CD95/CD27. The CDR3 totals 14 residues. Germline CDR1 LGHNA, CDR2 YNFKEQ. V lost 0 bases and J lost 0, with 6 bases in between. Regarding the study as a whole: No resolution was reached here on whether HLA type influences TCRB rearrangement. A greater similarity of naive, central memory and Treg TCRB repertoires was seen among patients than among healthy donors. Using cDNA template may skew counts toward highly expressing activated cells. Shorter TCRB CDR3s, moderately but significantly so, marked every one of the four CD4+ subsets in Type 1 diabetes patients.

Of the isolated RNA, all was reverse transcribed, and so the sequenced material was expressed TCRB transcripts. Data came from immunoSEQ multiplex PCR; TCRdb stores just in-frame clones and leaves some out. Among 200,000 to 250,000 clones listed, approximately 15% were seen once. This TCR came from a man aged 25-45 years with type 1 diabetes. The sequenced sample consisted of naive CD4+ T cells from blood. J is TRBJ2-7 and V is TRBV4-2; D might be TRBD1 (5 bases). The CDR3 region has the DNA TGTGCCAGCAGCCAAGATAGGGGCTCCTACGAGCAGTACTTC. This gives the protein CASSQDRGSYEQYF.